This is a list of T cell receptor beta chains from one sample in a study of PD-L1 blockade in urothelial cancer. The protocol was immunoSEQ multiplex PCR, while the TCRdb copy is restricted to in-frame clones and leaves out a portion. The sample contains around 110,000 clones, approximately 90% of which appear only once. Sequencing used PBMCs, obtained around atezolizumab (anti-PD-L1) treatment. The receptors come from a man between 60 and 75 years old with urothelial cancer. Each CDR3 is given with its conserved first and last residue. D genes are given only for firm matches. Clone size is given for some rows only: seen once, a few or many times, or a class if the clone is expanded.

V	size	J	D	CDR3	DNA
TRBV5-1	few	TRBJ1-1	NA	CASSPDPSMNTEAFF	TGCGCCAGCAGTCCAGATCCATCGATGAACACTGAAGCTTTCTTT
TRBV6-1	NA	TRBJ2-5	NA	CASSAAGWRVETQYF	TGTGCCAGCAGTGCGGCGGGATGGAGAGTGGAGACCCAGTACTTC
TRBV5-1	NA	TRBJ2-1	TRBD2	CASSFWGTSGGDEQFF	TGCGCCAGCAGCTTTTGGGGGACTAGCGGGGGGGATGAGCAGTTCTTC
TRBV28	NA	TRBJ2-1	TRBD1	CASSSGQDHYNEQFF	TGTGCCAGCAGTTCGGGACAGGATCACTACAATGAGCAGTTCTTC
TRBV6-5	few	TRBJ1-2	TRBD1	CASSFRGRPNYGYTF	TGTGCCAGCAGTTTCAGGGGGCGGCCCAACTATGGCTACACCTTC
TRBV4-2	NA	TRBJ2-2	TRBD1	CASSPGQGGIAGELFF	TGTGCCAGCAGCCCGGGACAGGGGGGTATTGCCGGGGAGCTGTTTTTT
TRBV28	NA	TRBJ2-7	NA	CASSLAEYHSYEQYF	TGTGCCAGCAGCTTAGCAGAATACCATTCCTACGAGCAGTACTTC
TRBV7-3	once	TRBJ1-2	TRBD1	CASSSSGTGDGYTF	TGTGCCAGCAGCTCTTCCGGGACAGGGGACGGCTACACCTTC
TRBV5-1	NA	TRBJ2-3	TRBD2	CASSAGLAGGTSTDTQYF	TGCGCCAGCAGCGCGGGACTAGCGGGGGGAACTAGCACAGATACGCAGTATTTT
TRBV6-1	NA	TRBJ1-5	NA	CASRSGAAGKPQHF	TGTGCCAGCAGGTCCGGGGCCGCGGGGAAGCCCCAGCATTTT
TRBV29-1	few	TRBJ1-1	TRBD1	CSADRGNSEAFF	TGCAGCGCCGACAGGGGGAACAGTGAAGCTTTCTTT
TRBV25-1	NA	TRBJ2-7	TRBD2	CASGDPSGISYEQYF	TGTGCCAGCGGCGATCCTAGCGGGATCTCCTACGAGCAGTACTTC
TRBV7-9	NA	TRBJ2-3	NA	CASSFSGESDTQYF	TGTGCCAGCAGCTTTTCTGGGGAGTCAGATACGCAGTATTTT
TRBV18	NA	TRBJ2-7	NA	CASSPRESVHEQYF	TGTGCCAGCTCACCAAGGGAGTCGGTCCACGAGCAGTACTTC
TRBV9	once	TRBJ2-1	TRBD1	CASSVATGTGRSSYNEQFF	TGTGCCAGCAGCGTAGCTACCGGGACAGGACGCAGCTCCTACAATGAGCAGTTCTTC
TRBV5-5	NA	TRBJ1-2	TRBD1	CASSFKGQGVYGYTF	TGTGCCAGCAGCTTTAAGGGTCAGGGGGTCTATGGCTACACCTTC
TRBV19	NA	TRBJ2-3	TRBD1	CASSSLPGQRTDTQYF	TGTGCCAGTAGTTCCCTCCCGGGACAGCGAACAGATACGCAGTATTTT
TRBV11-2	once	TRBJ2-3	NA	CASSSEARGYADTQYF	TGTGCCAGCAGCTCTGAGGCCAGGGGATATGCAGATACGCAGTATTTT
TRBV2	NA	TRBJ2-5	NA	CASRTVGATQYF	TGTGCCAGCCGGACAGTTGGGGCGACCCAGTACTTC
TRBV9	NA	TRBJ2-1	TRBD2	CASSVDGRYYNEQFF	TGTGCCAGCAGCGTAGACGGGAGGTACTACAATGAGCAGTTCTTC
TRBV27	NA	TRBJ1-2	TRBD1	CASSSDGTGVNYGYTF	TGTGCCAGCAGTTCAGATGGGACAGGGGTTAACTATGGCTACACCTTC
TRBV27	NA	TRBJ1-1	NA	CASSLLGLGGKGEGTEAFF	TGTGCCAGCAGTTTATTAGGATTGGGAGGGAAGGGGGAAGGCACTGAAGCTTTCTTT
TRBV29-1	NA	TRBJ2-7	NA	CSVDQGGAPGVEQYF	TGCAGCGTTGACCAGGGGGGAGCGCCGGGGGTCGAGCAGTACTTC
TRBV4-1	NA	TRBJ2-6	TRBD1	CASSQTGTGISGANVLTF	TGCGCCAGCAGCCAAACCGGGACAGGGATCTCTGGGGCCAACGTCCTGACTTTC
TRBV7-6	NA	TRBJ2-3	NA	CASSFSGNKEDTQYF	TGTGCCAGCAGCTTCTCAGGGAATAAGGAAGATACGCAGTATTTT
TRBV5-6	NA	TRBJ2-5	TRBD1	CASSFTGTGGAKTQYF	TGTGCCAGCAGCTTCACCGGGACAGGGGGCGCGAAGACCCAGTACTTC
TRBV18	NA	TRBJ2-5	TRBD2	CASSPREGGPETQYF	TGTGCCAGCTCACCAAGGGAGGGAGGTCCAGAGACCCAGTACTTC